This TCR beta chain is from a study of blood T cells in healthy people across ages. Germline lookup yields CDR1 KGHDR and CDR2 SFDVKD. V dropped 1 base and J dropped 2 bases, with 10 bases sitting between them. This CDR3 contains 15 residues. This clonotype was detected only a few times. The authors ran a second PCR of about 6 to 11 cycles using a sample-barcoded 5' primer and a J-beta primer mix. Each cDNA molecule carried a tag from a template-switch adaptor that contained 12 random nucleotides. TCRdb called the 5' RACE reads again in MiXCR, with one record for every CDR3 protein. The sample shows about a million distinct CDR3 sequences, around 46% of them seen only once.

This chain joins TRBV24-1 and TRBJ2-5, with D possibly TRBD2 on 6 matching bases. The TCR comes from a man aged 25-45 years in good health. The sequencing input was blood. The CDR3 spells CATSDLGLSQETQYF. The CDR3 nucleotides are TGTGCCACCAGTGATTTAGGACTATCTCAAGAGACCCAGTACTTC.